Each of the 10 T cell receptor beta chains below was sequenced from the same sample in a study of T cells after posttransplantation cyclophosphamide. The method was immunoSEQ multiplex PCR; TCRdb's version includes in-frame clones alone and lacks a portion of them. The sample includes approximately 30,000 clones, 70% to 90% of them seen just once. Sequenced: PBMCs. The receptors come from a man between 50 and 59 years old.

The CDR3 here is CASSLVPGVPDTQYF. DNA of the CDR3: TGCGCCAGCAGCTTGGTGCCGGGAGTTCCAGATACGCAGTATTTT. The chain combines TRBV5-1 with TRBJ2-3, with D maybe TRBD2 (6 bases). Trimming shortened V by 0 bases and J by 4 bases, and 12 bases separated the two germline ends. The CDR3 spans 15 residues. Germline loops: CDR1 SGHRS, CDR2 YFSETQ.

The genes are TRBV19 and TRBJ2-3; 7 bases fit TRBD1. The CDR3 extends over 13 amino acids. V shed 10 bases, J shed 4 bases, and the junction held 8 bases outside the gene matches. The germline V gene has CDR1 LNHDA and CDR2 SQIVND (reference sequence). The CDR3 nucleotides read TGTGCCACTAACAGGGGATGGTCAGATACGCAGTATTTT. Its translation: CATNRGWSDTQYF. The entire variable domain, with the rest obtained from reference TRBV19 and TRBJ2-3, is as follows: DGGITQSPKYLFRKEGQNVTLSCEQNLNHDAMYWYRQDPGQGLRLIYYSQIVNDFQKGDIAEGYSVSREKKESFPLTVTSAQKNPTAFYLCATNRGWSDTQYFGPGTRLTVL.

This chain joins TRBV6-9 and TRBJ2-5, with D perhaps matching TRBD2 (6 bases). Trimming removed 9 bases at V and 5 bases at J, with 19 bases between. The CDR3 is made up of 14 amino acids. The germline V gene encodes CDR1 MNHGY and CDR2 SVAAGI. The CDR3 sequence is CARAPQTRRETQYF. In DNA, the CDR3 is TGTGCCAGGGCACCCCAGACTAGAAGGGAGACCCAGTACTTC.

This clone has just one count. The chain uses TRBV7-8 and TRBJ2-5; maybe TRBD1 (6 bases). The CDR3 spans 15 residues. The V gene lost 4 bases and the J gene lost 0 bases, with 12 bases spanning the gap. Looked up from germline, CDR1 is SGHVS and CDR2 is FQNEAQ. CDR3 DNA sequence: TGTGCCAGCAGCTCCCAAGGGGGACACCAAGAGACCCAGTACTTC. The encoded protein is CASSSQGGHQETQYF.

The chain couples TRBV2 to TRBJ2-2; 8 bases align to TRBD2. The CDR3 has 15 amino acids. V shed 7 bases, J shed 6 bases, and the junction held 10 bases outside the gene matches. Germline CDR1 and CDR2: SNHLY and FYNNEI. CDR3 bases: TGTGCCAGCATACCGGGGGGGGGATTGTCCGGGGAGCTGTTTTTT. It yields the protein CASIPGGGLSGELFF. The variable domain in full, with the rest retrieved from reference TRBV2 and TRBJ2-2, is EPEVTQTPSHQVTQMGQEVILRCVPISNHLYFYWYRQILGQKVEFLVSFYNNEISEKSEIFDDQFSVERPDGSNFTLKIRSTKLEDSAMYFCASIPGGGLSGELFFGEGSRLTVL.

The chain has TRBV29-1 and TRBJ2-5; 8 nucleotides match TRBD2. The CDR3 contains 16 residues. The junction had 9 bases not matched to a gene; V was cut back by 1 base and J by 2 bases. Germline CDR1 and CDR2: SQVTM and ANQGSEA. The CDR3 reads CSVEGPGGGNQETQYF. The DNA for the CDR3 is TGCAGCGTTGAAGGACCTGGCGGGGGGAATCAAGAGACCCAGTACTTC.

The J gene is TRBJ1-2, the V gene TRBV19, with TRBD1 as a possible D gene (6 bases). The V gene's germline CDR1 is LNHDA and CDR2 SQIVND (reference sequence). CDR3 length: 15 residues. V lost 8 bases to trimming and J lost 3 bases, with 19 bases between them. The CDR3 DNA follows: TGTGCCAGTCGGGGACCAGGGGCTTCCCACTATGGCTACACCTTC. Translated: CASRGPGASHYGYTF. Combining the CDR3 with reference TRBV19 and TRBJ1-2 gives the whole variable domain DGGITQSPKYLFRKEGQNVTLSCEQNLNHDAMYWYRQDPGQGLRLIYYSQIVNDFQKGDIAEGYSVSREKKESFPLTVTSAQKNPTAFYLCASRGPGASHYGYTFGSGTRLTVV.

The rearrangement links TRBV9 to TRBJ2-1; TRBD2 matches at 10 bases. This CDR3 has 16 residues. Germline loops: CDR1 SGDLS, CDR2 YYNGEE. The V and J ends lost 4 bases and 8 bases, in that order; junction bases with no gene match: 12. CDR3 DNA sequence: TGTGCCAGCAGCAGGAGCGGGAGGGGGCGCTTTGATGAGCAGTTCTTC. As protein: CASSRSGRGRFDEQFF.

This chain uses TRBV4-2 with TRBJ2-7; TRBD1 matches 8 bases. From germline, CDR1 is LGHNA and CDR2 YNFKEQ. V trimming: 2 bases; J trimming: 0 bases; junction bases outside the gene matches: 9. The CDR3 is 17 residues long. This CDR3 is CASSQLRGQAASYEQYF. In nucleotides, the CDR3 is TGTGCCAGCAGCCAACTTCGGGGACAGGCGGCCTCCTACGAGCAGTACTTC.

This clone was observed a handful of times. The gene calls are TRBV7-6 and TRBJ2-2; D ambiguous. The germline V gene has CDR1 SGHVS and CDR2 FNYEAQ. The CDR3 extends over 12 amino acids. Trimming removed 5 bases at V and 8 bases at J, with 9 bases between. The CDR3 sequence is CASSPVLGELFF. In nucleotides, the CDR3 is TGTGCCAGCAGCCCAGTACTAGGGGAGCTGTTTTTT.